The 29 T cell receptor beta chains below were found in one sample sequenced in a study of blood T cell repertoires in COVID-19. Profiling relied on immunoSEQ multiplex PCR, and the TCRdb table lists in-frame clones only, not all of them. The top ten clones hold about 4% of a sample with around 250,000 clones, about 81% of them seen once. What was sequenced was PBMCs or T cells enriched from blood (not recorded which). The receptor set was obtained from a man aged 30-40 years with acute COVID-19.

This chain connects TRBV5-4 to TRBJ1-4, with a weak D call TRBD1 (5 bases). V was shortened by 3 bases and J by 2 bases, with 11 bases between the two germline ends. Germline CDR1 reads SGHNT; CDR2 reads YYREEE (reference sequence). The CDR3 loop spans 15 amino acids. The CDR3 here is CASSSPGLTNEKLFF. DNA of the CDR3: TGTGCCAGCAGCTCGCCGGGACTGACTAATGAAAAACTGTTTTTT.

The J gene is TRBJ2-7, the V gene TRBV18, with D tentatively TRBD2 (5 bases). Trimming pared 6 bases from V and 0 bases from J, leaving 9 bases between. Germline V gives CDR1 KGHSH, CDR2 LQKENI. The CDR3 covers 13 residues. CDR3: CASSVGSSYEQYV. DNA of the CDR3: TGTGCCAGCTCGGTTGGGAGCTCCTACGAGCAGTACGTC.

The rearrangement uses TRBV5-6 and TRBJ1-6; 10 bases are a match to TRBD1. This CDR3 spans 15 amino acids. Germline V gene data show CDR1 as SGHDT and CDR2 as YYEEEE. V was pared by 4 bases and J by 9 bases, with 7 bases of the junction left unmatched. CDR3 DNA sequence: TGTGCCAGCAGCGTACGACAGGGGGCTCTTTCACCCCTCCACTTT. Its translation: CASSVRQGALSPLHF.

The rearrangement joins TRBV18 to TRBJ2-2, with D possibly matching TRBD1 (6 bases). Germline CDR1 and CDR2: KGHSH and LQKENI. The CDR3 runs to 16 residues. Between the trimmed V and J ends, which lost 5 bases and 3 bases, there was a span of 16 bases. For the CDR3, the DNA is TGTGCCAGCTCAAAAATACAGGGTATCGACACCGGGGAGCTGTTTTTT. Translating it yields CASSKIQGIDTGELFF. The full variable domain, in which reference TRBV18 and TRBJ2-2 provide the parts outside the CDR3, is NAGVMQNPRHLVRRRGQEARLRCSPMKGHSHVYWYRQLPEEGLKFMVYLQKENIIDESGMPKERFSAEFPKEGPSILRIQQVVRGDSAAYFCASSKIQGIDTGELFFGEGSRLTVL.

V usage is TRBV7-8 and J usage is TRBJ2-2; D not certain. Deletions cut 3 bases from V and 5 bases from J, with 7 bases between. CDR3 length: 13 amino acids. Germline CDR1 is SGHVS and CDR2 is FQNEAQ. The DNA for the CDR3 is TGTGCCAGCAGCTTGATGAGTACCGGGGAGCTGTTTTTT. Translated, it gives CASSLMSTGELFF. Filled out from reference TRBV7-8 and TRBJ2-2, the complete variable domain reads GAGVSQSPRYKVAKRGQDVALRCDPISGHVSLFWYQQALGQGPEFLTYFQNEAQLDKSGLPSDRFFAERPEGSVSTLKIQRTQQEDSAVYLCASSLMSTGELFFGEGSRLTVL.

The CDR3 sequence: CASSPETGRYSEAFF. The CDR3 DNA sequence: TGTGCCAGCAGCCCAGAGACAGGGCGGTACTCTGAAGCTTTCTTT. The V and J genes are TRBV14 and TRBJ1-1; 7 bases match TRBD1. V lost 4 bases and J lost 6; bases outside the gene matches: 11. Germline CDR1 is SGHDN and CDR2 is FVKESK. The CDR3 runs to 15 residues.

The chain links TRBV5-6 to TRBJ1-5; 8 bases are a match to TRBD1. CDR3 length: 17 residues. The V segment lost 4 bases and the J segment 0 bases; nucleotides outside the gene matches: 9. Germline CDR1 SGHDT, CDR2 YYEEEE. The chain's CDR3 is CASSGGQGTNSNQPQHF. The DNA of the CDR3 is TGTGCCAGCAGCGGCGGACAGGGAACTAATAGCAATCAGCCCCAGCATTTT.

The chain carries TRBV9 and TRBJ2-5; D possibly corresponds to TRBD2 (6 bases). Germline values: CDR1 SGDLS, CDR2 YYNGEE. V gave up 5 bases and J gave up 5 bases, with 19 bases separating them. There are 15 residues in the CDR3. DNA for the CDR3: TGTGCCAGCAGTGGTACCGGGAGTCTGTCGGAGACCCAGTACTTC. Protein: CASSGTGSLSETQYF.

This clone was detected only a few times. The gene calls are TRBV7-9 and TRBJ2-5, with TRBD2 identical over 12 bases. V gave up 4 bases and J gave up 6 bases; unmatched junction bases: 6. Germline values: CDR1 SEHNR, CDR2 FQNEAQ (reference sequence). There are 15 residues in the CDR3. This CDR3 is CASSSQTSGRQTQYF. CDR3 in DNA: TGTGCCAGCAGCTCCCAGACTAGCGGGAGACAGACCCAGTACTTC.

In its sample, this clone was seen a few times. The chain employs TRBV12-3 or TRBV12-4 and TRBJ1-6; the D is unclear. V was cut by 6 bases and J by 8 bases, with 5 bases left in between. The CDR3 runs 11 residues. This chain's CDR3 is CASSLHSPLHF. In nucleotides, the CDR3 is TGTGCCAGCAGCCTACATTCACCCCTCCACTTT.

The chain couples TRBV5-1 to TRBJ1-2; D is undetermined. The CDR3 runs 11 residues. Germline V gene lookup returns CDR1 SGHRS and CDR2 YFSETQ. V lost 3 bases to trimming and J lost 3 bases, with 3 bases between them. CDR3 DNA sequence: TGCGCCAGCAGCTCGGACTATGGCTACACCTTC. Its protein is CASSSDYGYTF.

V gene TRBV6-5 combines with J gene TRBJ1-4; perhaps TRBD1 as D (6 bases). CDR3 length: 13 residues. V shed 9 bases and J shed 4 bases, with 12 bases lying between them. Germline V gives CDR1 MNHEY, CDR2 SVGAGI. CDR3 DNA sequence: TGTGCCAGTAGTAACAGGGATAATGAAAAACTGTTTTTT. It yields the protein CASSNRDNEKLFF.

The genes are TRBV29-1 and TRBJ2-2; 9 bases map to TRBD1. Germline V lookup: CDR1 SQVTM, CDR2 ANQGSEA. The CDR3 loop spans 13 amino acids. J lost 5 bases, V lost 4 bases, and 2 bases had no gene match. This chain's CDR3 is CSVGQGVTGELFF. DNA for the CDR3: TGCAGCGTTGGACAGGGGGTAACCGGGGAGCTGTTTTTT.

The chain joins TRBV6-5 to TRBJ1-2; weak D call: TRBD1 (6 bases). Germline CDR1 and CDR2: MNHEY and SVGAGI. Between the trimmed V and J ends, which lost 0 bases and 0 bases, there was a span of 11 bases. CDR3 length: 16 residues. CDR3: CASSYSRGRANYGYTF. DNA for the CDR3: TGTGCCAGCAGTTACTCCAGGGGAAGAGCTAACTATGGCTACACCTTC.

The chain carries TRBV19 and TRBJ1-5, with TRBD1 as a possible D gene (5 bases). CDR1 is LNHDA, CDR2 SQIVND, per germline (reference sequence). V lost 7 bases to trimming and J lost 7 bases, with 23 bases between them. The length of the CDR3 is 16 residues. The CDR3 DNA reads as TGTGCCAGTACCCCAAATCAGGGCGTCAAGGGGCAGCCCCAGCATTTT. Translated, it gives CASTPNQGVKGQPQHF.

This clone was counted between two and nine times. CDR3 sequence: CASSIQAGIGGTEAFF. In DNA form, the CDR3 reads TGTGCCAGTAGTATACAAGCCGGAATAGGAGGCACTGAAGCTTTCTTT. The chain employs TRBV19 and TRBJ1-1; no reliable D call. V shed 2 bases and J shed 4 bases, with 17 bases lying between them. Per germline, CDR1 LNHDA and CDR2 SQIVND (reference sequence). The CDR3 loop spans 16 amino acids.

A single count supports this clone. The chain has TRBV7-8 and TRBJ2-2; no clear D. The CDR3 consists of 16 residues. Trimming shortened V by 1 base and J by 7 bases, and 16 bases separated the two germline ends. Germline V gives CDR1 SGHVS, CDR2 FQNEAQ. The CDR3: CASSLDGPVLSGELFF. The CDR3 DNA reads as TGTGCCAGCAGCTTAGACGGTCCGGTTTTAAGCGGGGAGCTGTTTTTT.

This clone came up a few times. V is TRBV28 and J is TRBJ2-2; TRBD1 aligns across 7 bases. Germline CDR1 and CDR2: MDHEN and SYDVKM. The CDR3 is made up of 15 amino acids. J gave up 0 bases and V 6 bases, and 4 bases lay outside the gene matches. CDR3 sequence (DNA): TGTGCCAGCAGACGACAGGGAACGAACACCGGGGAGCTGTTTTTT. This sequence encodes CASRRQGTNTGELFF.

This clone occurred once. This chain uses TRBV18 with TRBJ2-5; D possibly corresponds to TRBD1 (6 bases). V lost 3 bases, J lost 7 bases, and 18 bases lay in between. Germline CDR1 is KGHSH and CDR2 is LQKENI. The CDR3 covers 15 residues. The CDR3 is CASSPVGGGPGTQYF. For the CDR3, the DNA is TGTGCCAGCTCACCGGTTGGTGGGGGCCCGGGGACCCAGTACTTC.

This clone has just one count. Germline is not matched at one junction end, which may reflect a read error. The J gene is TRBJ2-3, the V gene TRBV5-1; 10 positions agree with TRBD2. The length of the CDR3 is 15 residues. Germline assignment: CDR1 SGHRS and CDR2 YFSETQ. This CDR3 reads CASGKREGSTDTQYF. The CDR3 DNA sequence: TGTGCCAGCGGCAAGCGGGAGGGAAGCACAGATACGCAGTATTTT.

The table lists this clone with a few counts. The chain has TRBV24-1 and TRBJ2-1; 12 nucleotides line up with TRBD2. Trimming took 5 bases from V and 8 from J; bases not matched to a gene: 6. The CDR3 length is 15 residues. Germline V gene sequence: CDR1 KGHDR, CDR2 SFDVKD. The CDR3 DNA reads as TGTGCCACCAGTGCCGCGACTAGCGGGAGCCATGAGCAGTTCTTC. Amino acids: CATSAATSGSHEQFF.

The chain combines TRBV30 with TRBJ2-1; 9 nucleotides line up with TRBD2. J gave up 5 bases and V 2 bases, and 7 bases lay outside the gene matches. This CDR3 is 15 amino acids long. Germline lookup yields CDR1 GTSNPN and CDR2 SVGIG (reference sequence). The CDR3 region has the DNA TGTGCCTGGAGTTTCCTAGCGGGACGAAACAATGAGCAGTTCTTC. Its protein is CAWSFLAGRNNEQFF.

The gene calls are TRBV20-1 and TRBJ2-2, with unresolved D. The CDR3 is 12 amino acids. V gave up 6 bases and J gave up 4 bases, with 9 bases separating them. Germline V gene lookup returns CDR1 DFQATT and CDR2 SNEGSKA (reference sequence). CDR3 DNA sequence: TGCAGTGCAAGTCTGAGCACCGGGGAGCTGTTTTTT. It translates to CSASLSTGELFF.

This clone was detected only once. The V gene is TRBV11-2, the J gene TRBJ2-3; perhaps TRBD1 as D (5 bases). Germline V gene data show CDR1 as SGHAT and CDR2 as FQNNGV. Trimming removed 5 bases at V and 3 bases at J, with 12 bases between. The CDR3 length is 14 residues. CDR3 sequence (DNA): TGTGCCAGCAGCAGACTCAGGGATACAGATACGCAGTATTTT. Protein: CASSRLRDTDTQYF.

This clone has a handful of counts. The rearrangement joins TRBV6-5 to TRBJ1-2, with D possibly TRBD1 on 5 matching bases. CDR1 is MNHEY and CDR2 is SVGAGI in the germline V gene. The CDR3 is 14 residues long. Deletions cut 5 bases from V and 9 bases from J, with 19 bases between. The CDR3 coding sequence is TGTGCCAGCAGTCTACTGTGGCGCGGGGGGAGCTACACCTTC. Translation gives CASSLLWRGGSYTF.

This chain joins TRBV6-2 or TRBV6-3 and TRBJ2-3, with 10 nucleotides matching TRBD2. CDR3 length: 16 amino acids. Germline V gives CDR1 MNHEY, CDR2 SVGEGT. With V trimmed by 0 bases and J by 5 bases, 5 bases remained unmatched. The DNA for the CDR3 is TGTGCCAGCAGTTACTCGAGGACTAGCGGAGGAGATACGCAGTATTTT. This sequence encodes CASSYSRTSGGDTQYF.

The genes are TRBV7-9 and TRBJ2-7; 8 bases agree with TRBD1. The CDR3 totals 13 residues. V dropped 5 bases and J dropped 6; count of bases not matched to a gene: 6. The germline V gene encodes CDR1 SEHNR and CDR2 FQNEAQ (reference sequence). The CDR3 loop reads CASSTDRESEQYV. For the CDR3, the DNA is TGTGCCAGCAGCACGGACAGGGAGTCCGAGCAGTACGTC.

The rearrangement joins TRBV21-1 to TRBJ2-1; TRBD2, as called in the table, went unchecked against the DNA. TRBV21-1 corresponds to a pseudogene. The CDR3 spans 18 residues. The CDR3, as DNA: TGTGCCAGCAGCAAAAAATTCCCCGGGACTAGCGGAAACAATGAGCAGTTCTTC. It specifies CASSKKFPGTSGNNEQFF.

The sample holds one count of this clone. CDR3 amino acids: CASTIAGSQETQYF. CDR3 in DNA: TGTGCCAGCACAATAGCGGGGTCTCAAGAGACCCAGTACTTC. The chain joins TRBV28 to TRBJ2-5, with 8 positions matching TRBD2. V dropped 7 bases and J dropped 2; count of bases not matched to a gene: 6. CDR1 is MDHEN and CDR2 is SYDVKM in the germline V gene. CDR3 length: 14 residues.